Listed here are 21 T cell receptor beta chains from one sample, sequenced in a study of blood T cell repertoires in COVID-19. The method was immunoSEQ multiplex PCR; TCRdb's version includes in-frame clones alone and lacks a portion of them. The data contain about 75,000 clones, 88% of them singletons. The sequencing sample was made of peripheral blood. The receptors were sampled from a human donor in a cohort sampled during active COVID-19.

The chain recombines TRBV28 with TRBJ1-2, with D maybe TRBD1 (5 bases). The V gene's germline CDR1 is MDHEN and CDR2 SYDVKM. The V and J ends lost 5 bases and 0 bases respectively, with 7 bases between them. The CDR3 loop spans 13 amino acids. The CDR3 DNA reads TGTGCCAGCAGTGGGGGGTCTAACTATGGCTACACCTTC. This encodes CASSGGSNYGYTF.

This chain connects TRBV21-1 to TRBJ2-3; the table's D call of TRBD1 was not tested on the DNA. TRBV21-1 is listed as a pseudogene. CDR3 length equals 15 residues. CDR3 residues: CASSKGQGNTDTQYF. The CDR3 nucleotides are TGTGCCAGCAGCAAAGGACAGGGGAACACAGATACGCAGTATTTT.

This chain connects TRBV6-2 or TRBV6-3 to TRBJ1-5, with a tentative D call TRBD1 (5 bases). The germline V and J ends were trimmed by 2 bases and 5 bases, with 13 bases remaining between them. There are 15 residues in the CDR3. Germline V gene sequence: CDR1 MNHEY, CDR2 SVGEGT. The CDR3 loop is CASSYGAYRYQPQHF. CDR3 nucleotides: TGTGCCAGCAGTTACGGGGCGTACCGATATCAGCCCCAGCATTTT.

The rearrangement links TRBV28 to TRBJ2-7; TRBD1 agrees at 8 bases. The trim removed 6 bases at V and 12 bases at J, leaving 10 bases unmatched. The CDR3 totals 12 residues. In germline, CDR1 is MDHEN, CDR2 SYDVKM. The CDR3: CASSYRQGFGYF. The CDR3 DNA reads TGTGCCAGCAGCTACCGACAGGGGTTCGGGTACTTC.

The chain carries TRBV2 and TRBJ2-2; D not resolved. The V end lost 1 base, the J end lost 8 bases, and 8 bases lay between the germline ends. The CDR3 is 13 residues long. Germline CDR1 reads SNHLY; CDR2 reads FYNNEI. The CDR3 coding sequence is TGTGCCAGCAGTGAAGAATCGGGTGGGGAGCTGTTTTTT. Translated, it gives CASSEESGGELFF. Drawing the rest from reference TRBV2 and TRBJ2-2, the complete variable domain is EPEVTQTPSHQVTQMGQEVILRCVPISNHLYFYWYRQILGQKVEFLVSFYNNEISEKSEIFDDQFSVERPDGSNFTLKIRSTKLEDSAMYFCASSEESGGELFFGEGSRLTVL.

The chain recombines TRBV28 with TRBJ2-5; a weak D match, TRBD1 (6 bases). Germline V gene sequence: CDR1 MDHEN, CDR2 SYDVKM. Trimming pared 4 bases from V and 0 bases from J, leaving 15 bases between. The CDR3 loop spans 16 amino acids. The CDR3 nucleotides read TGTGCCAGCAGTTCATCCTGGACAGATAACCAAGAGACCCAGTACTTC. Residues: CASSSSWTDNQETQYF. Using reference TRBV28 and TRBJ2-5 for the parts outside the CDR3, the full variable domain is DVKVTQSSRYLVKRTGEKVFLECVQDMDHENMFWYRQDPGLGLRLIYFSYDVKMKEKGDIPEGYSVSREKKERFSLILESASTNQTSMYLCASSSSWTDNQETQYFGPGTRLLVL.

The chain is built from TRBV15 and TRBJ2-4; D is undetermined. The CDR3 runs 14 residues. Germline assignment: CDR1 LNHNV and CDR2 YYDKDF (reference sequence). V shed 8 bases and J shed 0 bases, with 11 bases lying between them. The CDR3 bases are TGTGCCACCGGAGAAGAACTAGCCAAAAACATTCAGTACTTC. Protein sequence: CATGEELAKNIQYF.

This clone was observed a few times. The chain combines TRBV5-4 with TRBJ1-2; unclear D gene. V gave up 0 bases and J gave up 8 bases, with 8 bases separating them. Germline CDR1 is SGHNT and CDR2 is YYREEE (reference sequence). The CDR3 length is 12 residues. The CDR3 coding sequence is TGTGCCAGCAGCTTGGACAGCCCGGGCTACACCTTC. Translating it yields CASSLDSPGYTF.

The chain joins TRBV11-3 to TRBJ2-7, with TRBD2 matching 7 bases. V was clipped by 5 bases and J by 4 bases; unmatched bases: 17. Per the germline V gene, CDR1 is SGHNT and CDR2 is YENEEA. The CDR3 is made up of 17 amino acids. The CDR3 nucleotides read TGTGCCAGCAGCCTGGCGAGGGGAGGGCCCCCCTCGTACGAGCAGTACTTC. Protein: CASSLARGGPPSYEQYF.

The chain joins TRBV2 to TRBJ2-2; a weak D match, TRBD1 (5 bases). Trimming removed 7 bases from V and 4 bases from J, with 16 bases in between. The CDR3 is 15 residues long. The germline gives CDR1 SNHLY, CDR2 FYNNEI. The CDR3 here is CASNNGREPTGELFF. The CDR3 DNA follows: TGTGCCAGCAATAATGGCAGGGAACCCACCGGGGAGCTGTTTTTT.

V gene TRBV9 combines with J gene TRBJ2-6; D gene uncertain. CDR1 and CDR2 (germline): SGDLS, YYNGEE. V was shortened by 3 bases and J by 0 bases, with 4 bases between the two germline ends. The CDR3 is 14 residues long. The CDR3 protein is CASSASSGANVLTF. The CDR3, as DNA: TGTGCCAGCAGCGCCAGCTCTGGGGCCAACGTCCTGACTTTC.

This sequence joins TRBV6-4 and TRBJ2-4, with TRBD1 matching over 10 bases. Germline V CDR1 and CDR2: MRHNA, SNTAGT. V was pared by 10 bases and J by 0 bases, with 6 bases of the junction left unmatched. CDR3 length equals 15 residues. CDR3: CAKFRQGAAKNIQYF. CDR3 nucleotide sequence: TGTGCCAAATTCCGACAGGGGGCAGCCAAAAACATTCAGTACTTC.

CDR3 in amino acids: CASSLVPSTGGRNGYTF. In DNA form, the CDR3 reads TGCGCCAGCAGCTTGGTCCCTTCGACAGGGGGTAGAAATGGCTACACCTTC. The chain carries TRBV5-1 and TRBJ1-2, with 9 bases aligning to TRBD1. The J segment lost 6 bases and the V segment lost 0 bases, leaving 12 bases of the junction unmatched. The CDR3 spans 17 residues. The germline CDR1 and CDR2 sequences are SGHRS and YFSETQ.

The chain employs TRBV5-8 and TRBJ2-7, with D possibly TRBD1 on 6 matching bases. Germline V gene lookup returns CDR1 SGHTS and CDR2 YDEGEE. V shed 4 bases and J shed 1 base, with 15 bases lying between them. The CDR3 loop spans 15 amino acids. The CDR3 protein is CASSRRDTISYEQYF. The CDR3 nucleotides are TGTGCCAGCAGCCGCCGGGACACCATATCCTACGAGCAGTACTTC.

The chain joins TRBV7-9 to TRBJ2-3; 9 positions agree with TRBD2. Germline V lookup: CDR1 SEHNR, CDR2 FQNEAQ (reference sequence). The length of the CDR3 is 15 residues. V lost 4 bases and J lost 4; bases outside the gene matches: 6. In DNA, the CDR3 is TGTGCCAGCAGCTCACGGGCGGGAGGGCCAGATACGCAGTATTTT. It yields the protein CASSSRAGGPDTQYF. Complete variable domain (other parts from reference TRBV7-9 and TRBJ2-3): DTGVSQNPRHKITKRGQNVTFRCDPISEHNRLYWYRQTLGQGPEFLTYFQNEAQLEKSRLLSDRFSAERPKGSFSTLEIQRTEQGDSAMYLCASSSRAGGPDTQYFGPGTRLTVL.

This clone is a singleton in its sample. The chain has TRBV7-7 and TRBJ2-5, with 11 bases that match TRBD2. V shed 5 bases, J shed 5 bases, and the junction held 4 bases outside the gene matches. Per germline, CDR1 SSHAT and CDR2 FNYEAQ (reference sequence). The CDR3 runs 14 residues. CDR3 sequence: CASSRSGGAETQYF. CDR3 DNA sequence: TGTGCCAGCAGCCGTAGCGGGGGGGCTGAGACCCAGTACTTC.

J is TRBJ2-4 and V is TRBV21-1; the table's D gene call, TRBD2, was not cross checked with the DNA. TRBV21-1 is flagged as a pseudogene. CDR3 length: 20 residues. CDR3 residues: CASSKEYGGGAYYAKNIQYF. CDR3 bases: TGTGCCAGCAGCAAAGAGTATGGCGGGGGGGCTTACTACGCCAAAAACATTCAGTACTTC.

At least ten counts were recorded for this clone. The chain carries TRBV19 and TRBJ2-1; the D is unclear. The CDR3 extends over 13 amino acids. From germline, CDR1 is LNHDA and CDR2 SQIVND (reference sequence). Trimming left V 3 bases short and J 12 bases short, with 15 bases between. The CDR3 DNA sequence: TGTGCCAGTAGTATCGAACTCCTTGGGCGGCAGTTCTTC. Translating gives CASSIELLGRQFF. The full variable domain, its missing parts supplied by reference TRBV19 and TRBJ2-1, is DGGITQSPKYLFRKEGQNVTLSCEQNLNHDAMYWYRQDPGQGLRLIYYSQIVNDFQKGDIAEGYSVSREKKESFPLTVTSAQKNPTAFYLCASSIELLGRQFFGPGTRLTVL.

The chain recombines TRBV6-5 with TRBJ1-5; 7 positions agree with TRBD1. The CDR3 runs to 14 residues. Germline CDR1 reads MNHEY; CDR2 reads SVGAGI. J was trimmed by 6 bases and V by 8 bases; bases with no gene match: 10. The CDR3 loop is CASGVDREAQPQHF. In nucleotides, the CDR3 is TGTGCCAGCGGAGTAGACAGGGAGGCTCAGCCCCAGCATTTT.

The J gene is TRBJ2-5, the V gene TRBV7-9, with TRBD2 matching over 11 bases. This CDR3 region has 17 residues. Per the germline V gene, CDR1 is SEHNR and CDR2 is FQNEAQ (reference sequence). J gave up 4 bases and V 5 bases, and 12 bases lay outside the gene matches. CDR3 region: CASSLGLAGPPVETQYF. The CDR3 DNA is TGTGCCAGCAGCCTTGGACTAGCGGGTCCGCCAGTAGAGACCCAGTACTTC.

As DNA, the CDR3 is TGCGCCAGCAGCTTGGCCGGGGTCTCCTATGGAAACACCATATATTTT. This encodes CASSLAGVSYGNTIYF. The V call is TRBV5-1, the J call TRBJ1-3, with D unresolved. Deletions cut 0 bases from V and 3 bases from J, with 13 bases between. CDR3 length: 16 residues. CDR1 and CDR2 (germline): SGHRS, YFSETQ.